The 14 T cell receptor beta chains below all came from one sample that was sequenced in a study of shared clonotypes between healthy human individuals. Profiling relied on immunoSEQ multiplex PCR, and the TCRdb table lists in-frame clones only, not all of them. Found here are about 1.1 million clones, around three quarters of them singletons; the top ten hold almost 0.9%. The sequenced sample consisted of memory CD4+ T cells from PBMCs. The subset denotes: CD45RA-negative fraction. Receptors were obtained from a man aged 18-30 years in good health. Some clones in this sample may be carry-over from other donors' samples.

V gene TRBV21-1 combines with J gene TRBJ1-2; TRBD1, the table's D call, was not compared with the DNA. TRBV21-1 is shown as a pseudogene. The length of the CDR3 is 14 residues. CDR3 sequence (DNA): TGTGCCAGCAGCAAAGTATTGGCAGGGTATGGCTACACCTTC. Encoded protein: CASSKVLAGYGYTF.

The CDR3 spells CASSASPRGANQPQHF. In DNA form, the CDR3 reads TGTGCCAGCAGCGCAAGCCCCAGGGGCGCCAATCAGCCCCAGCATTTT. V gene TRBV11-3 combines with J gene TRBJ1-5, with a possible D match to TRBD1 (6 bases). This CDR3 spans 16 amino acids. V dropped 5 bases and J dropped 3 bases, with 17 bases sitting between them. Germline CDR1 and CDR2: SGHNT and YENEEA.

The chain couples TRBV6-1 to TRBJ1-5; D is unresolved. In germline, CDR1 is MNHNS, CDR2 SASEGT. CDR3 length equals 13 residues. Trimming took off 0 bases at V and 4 bases at J, with 4 bases between the two ends. The CDR3 loop is CASSEAVNQPQHF. The CDR3 DNA reads as TGTGCCAGCAGTGAAGCCGTAAATCAGCCCCAGCATTTT.

V and J are TRBV7-8 and TRBJ2-1, with D possibly matching TRBD2 (6 bases). The CDR3 has 15 amino acids. CDR1 is SGHVS, CDR2 FQNEAQ, per germline. Trimming left V 2 bases short and J 1 base short, with 9 bases between. Written as DNA, the CDR3 is TGTGCCAGCAGCTTACGGCGGGGTTCCTACAATGAGCAGTTCTTC. This sequence encodes CASSLRRGSYNEQFF. Using reference TRBV7-8 and TRBJ2-1 for the parts outside the CDR3, the full variable domain is GAGVSQSPRYKVAKRGQDVALRCDPISGHVSLFWYQQALGQGPEFLTYFQNEAQLDKSGLPSDRFFAERPEGSVSTLKIQRTQQEDSAVYLCASSLRRGSYNEQFFGPGTRLTVL.

This chain connects TRBV7-9 to TRBJ2-5, with TRBD1 matching over 7 bases. The V and J ends lost 3 bases and 8 bases, in that order; junction bases with no gene match: 9. Germline CDR1 and CDR2: SEHNR and FQNEAQ (reference sequence). The CDR3 is made up of 14 amino acids. The DNA for the CDR3 is TGTGCCAGCAGCTTGGGGGACAGCCGAAGCACCCAGTACTTC. Translating it yields CASSLGDSRSTQYF. Together with reference TRBV7-9 and TRBJ2-5, the CDR3 gives the full variable domain: DTGVSQNPRHKITKRGQNVTFRCDPISEHNRLYWYRQTLGQGPEFLTYFQNEAQLEKSRLLSDRFSAERPKGSFSTLEIQRTEQGDSAMYLCASSLGDSRSTQYFGPGTRLLVL.

The J gene is TRBJ2-7, the V gene TRBV5-1; 15 nucleotides line up with TRBD2. The germline V gene encodes CDR1 SGHRS and CDR2 YFSETQ. V lost 3 bases and J lost 4; bases outside the gene matches: 2. The CDR3 covers 15 residues. The CDR3 protein is CASSWTSGREYEQYF. CDR3 bases: TGCGCCAGCAGCTGGACTAGCGGGAGGGAGTACGAGCAGTACTTC.

This sequence joins TRBV7-9 and TRBJ2-3; possible D gene TRBD2, 6 bases. The germline V gene has CDR1 SEHNR and CDR2 FQNEAQ (reference sequence). V lost 4 bases and J lost 2, with 13 bases in between. The CDR3 is 15 amino acids. CDR3 protein: CASSSQGDFTDTQYF. In DNA form, the CDR3 reads TGTGCCAGCAGCTCGCAAGGGGACTTCACAGATACGCAGTATTTT.

This clone came up a few times. The rearrangement joins TRBV7-9 to TRBJ2-1; D gene ambiguous. Between the trimmed V and J ends, which lost 5 bases and 10 bases, there was a span of 12 bases. The CDR3 has 12 residues. Looked up from germline, CDR1 is SEHNR and CDR2 is FQNEAQ (reference sequence). The CDR3 nucleotides are TGTGCCAGCAGCCTGCCCGGCCTAGAGCAGTTCTTC. Translated, it gives CASSLPGLEQFF.

The chain links TRBV28 to TRBJ2-7; TRBD1 matches 9 bases. CDR1 and CDR2 from the germline V gene are MDHEN and SYDVKM. This CDR3 comprises 18 residues. V lost 8 bases to trimming and J lost 0 bases; unmatched junction nucleotides: 17. CDR3 bases: TGTGCCAGCGAGTCGACCGGGACAGGGATCAAGAGCTCCTACGAGCAGTACTTC. Translating gives CASESTGTGIKSSYEQYF.

This chain connects TRBV28 to TRBJ1-5, with TRBD1 as a possible D gene (5 bases). The germline CDR1 and CDR2 sequences are MDHEN and SYDVKM. The CDR3 is made up of 13 amino acids. Trimming removed 7 bases from V and 3 bases from J, with 10 bases in between. This chain's CDR3 is CASTRGTNQPQHF. Here the CDR3 DNA reads TGTGCCAGCACCCGGGGGACCAATCAGCCCCAGCATTTT.

The rearrangement uses TRBV28 and TRBJ2-7, with D perhaps TRBD2 (7 bases). This CDR3 has 15 amino acids. Trimming removed 6 bases from V and 4 bases from J, with 19 bases in between. Germline V gene sequence: CDR1 MDHEN, CDR2 SYDVKM. The CDR3 region has the DNA TGTGCCAGCAGCAGTCGGGGGGCCCCCCGATACGAGCAGTACTTC. Protein sequence: CASSSRGAPRYEQYF.

Written as DNA, the CDR3 is TGTGCCAGCAGTCCGAGACTAGCGGGGCGGACCGGGGAGCTGTTTTTT. Translating gives CASSPRLAGRTGELFF. The chain joins TRBV27 to TRBJ2-2; 11 bases align to TRBD2. The CDR3 extends over 16 amino acids. V was pared by 5 bases and J by 5 bases, with 7 bases of the junction left unmatched. CDR1 is MNHEY, CDR2 SMNVEV, per germline (reference sequence).

The chain uses TRBV7-9 and TRBJ1-1, with D possibly matching TRBD1 (5 bases). V was pared by 0 bases and J by 6 bases, with 11 bases between. The germline V gene has CDR1 SEHNR and CDR2 FQNEAQ (reference sequence). The CDR3 has 14 residues. The CDR3 region is CASSLAFQGAEAFF. In DNA, the CDR3 is TGTGCCAGCAGCTTAGCTTTCCAGGGCGCTGAAGCTTTCTTT.

This rearrangement joins TRBV19 to TRBJ1-2; 9 nucleotides align to TRBD1. There are 14 residues in the CDR3. With 4 bases clipped from V and 7 bases from J, the junction kept 7 bases outside the gene matches. Germline loops: CDR1 LNHDA, CDR2 SQIVND (reference sequence). The CDR3 DNA follows: TGTGCCAGTAGTAGTACGGGACAGGGAATTGGCTACACCTTC. Translating gives CASSSTGQGIGYTF.